These T cell receptor beta chains were read from a single sample in a study of a mutant IDH1 vaccine in newly diagnosed glioma. The antigens these receptors bind are not known. The table came from immunoSEQ multiplex PCR; TCRdb's copy has only in-frame clones and leaves some out. Of tens of thousands of clones listed, 85% to 90% were seen once; the top ten hold 0.6% to 0.95%. The source material was PBMCs, sampled from a glioma patient whose treatment included an IDH1 peptide vaccine. These receptors were obtained from a woman aged 50 to 60 with glioma. Each CDR3 is given with its conserved first and last residue. The order of the fields is V gene, J gene, D gene, CDR3 DNA, CDR3 protein. A D gene is named only where the DNA matches it firmly.

TRBV13	TRBJ2-7	TRBD1	TGTGCCAGCAGCCGTCGACAGGGGGCGAACCCGGGACTTACTTTCTACGAGCAGTACTTC	CASSRRQGANPGLTFYEQYF
TRBV30	TRBJ1-2	.	TGTGCCTGGAGCTCTGGGAACTATGGCTACACCTTC	CAWSSGNYGYTF
TRBV5-5	TRBJ1-1	.	TGTGCCAGCAGCTTGAGGCTCGAGACTGAAGCTTTCTTT	CASSLRLETEAFF
TRBV18	TRBJ2-5	.	TGTGCCAGCTCACCACGAGCCCCCGGGGAGACCCAGTACTTC	CASSPRAPGETQYF
TRBV7-3	TRBJ2-1	TRBD1	TGTGCCAGCAGCTCCTGGGACAGGGCGCACAATGAGCAGTTCTTC	CASSSWDRAHNEQFF
TRBV25-1	TRBJ2-7	.	TGTGCCAGCAGTTTAGCGCACTCCTACGAGCAGTACTTC	CASSLAHSYEQYF
TRBV2	TRBJ1-4	TRBD1	TGTGCCAGCAGCCAAGGGGGCACAGGGGGAAAACTGTTTTTT	CASSQGGTGGKLFF
TRBV18	TRBJ2-5	.	TGTGCCAGCTCACCAGGGGAAGAGACCCAGTACTTC	CASSPGEETQYF
TRBV6-5	TRBJ2-1	.	TGTGCCAGCAGTTACCAGGGACTCCCCAATGAGCAGTTCTTC	CASSYQGLPNEQFF
TRBV7-8	TRBJ2-7	TRBD1	TGTGCCAGCAGCTGGGGGACAGGGCGGAACGAGCAGTACTTC	CASSWGTGRNEQYF
TRBV27	TRBJ2-1	.	TGTGCCAGCAGTTTAGGGGACGTAGGCTACAATGAGCAGTTCTTC	CASSLGDVGYNEQFF
TRBV19	TRBJ1-1	.	TGTGCCAGCCGGACGTCACCGGGACGGCCGAGCGGCACTGAAGCTTTCTTT	CASRTSPGRPSGTEAFF
TRBV28	TRBJ1-4	.	TGTGCCAGCAGTTTGGTCGGGGCATCTAATGAAAAACTGTTTTTT	CASSLVGASNEKLFF
TRBV15	TRBJ2-1	TRBD2	TGTGCCACCAGAGAGCGGGAGCCCAACAATGAGCAGTTCTTC	CATREREPNNEQFF
TRBV7-2	TRBJ2-5	.	TGTGCCAGCAGCCCCATGTTAGGGGTGGGTGGGGAGACCCAGTACTTC	CASSPMLGVGGETQYF
TRBV7-3	TRBJ1-2	.	TGTGCCAGCAGCTTCGACAGCTCTAACTATGGCTACACCTTC	CASSFDSSNYGYTF
TRBV7-6	TRBJ1-1	.	TGTGCCAGCAGCTTAGTTCGAGGGAGCACTGAAGCTTTCTTT	CASSLVRGSTEAFF
TRBV19	TRBJ2-2	.	TGTGCCAGTAGTATCCAGGCCGGCGGGTCCACCGGGGAGCTGTTTTTT	CASSIQAGGSTGELFF
TRBV28	TRBJ1-4	.	TGTGCCAGCAGTTTAGTCCTCGGGGGAGGAAGTGAAAAACTGTTTTTT	CASSLVLGGGSEKLFF
TRBV9	TRBJ2-3	.	TGTGCCAGCAGCATGGACGGGAACACAGATACGCAGTATTTT	CASSMDGNTDTQYF
TRBV6-5	TRBJ2-2	TRBD2	TGTGCCAGCAGTTACACGGGAGGTCGGGAGCTGTTTTTT	CASSYTGGRELFF
TRBV27	TRBJ2-1	TRBD1	TGTGCCAGCAGTCCCGGACAGGTTTACAATGAGCAGTTCTTC	CASSPGQVYNEQFF